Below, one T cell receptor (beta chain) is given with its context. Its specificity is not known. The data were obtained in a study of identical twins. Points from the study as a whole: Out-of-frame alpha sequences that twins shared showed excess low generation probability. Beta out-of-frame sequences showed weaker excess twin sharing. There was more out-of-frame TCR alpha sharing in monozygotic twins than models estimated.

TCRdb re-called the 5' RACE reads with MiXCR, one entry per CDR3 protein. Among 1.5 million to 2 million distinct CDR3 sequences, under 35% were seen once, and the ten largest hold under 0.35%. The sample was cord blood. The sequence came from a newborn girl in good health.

The CDR3 protein is CASSDIGTGSNGYTF. In DNA form, the CDR3 reads TGCGCCAGCAGTGATATCGGGACAGGGTCCAATGGCTACACCTTC. The rearrangement links TRBV10-2 to TRBJ1-2, with TRBD1 matching over 9 bases. The germline V gene has CDR1 WSHSY and CDR2 SAAADI. The CDR3 is 15 residues long. Trimming took 3 bases from V and 6 from J; bases not matched to a gene: 8.